Listed below are T cell receptor beta chains from one sample, sequenced in a study of T cell responses to AZD1222 COVID-19 vaccine. Libraries were prepared by immunoSEQ multiplex PCR; TCRdb keeps only in-frame clonotypes and omits some of them. The sample yields some 190,000 clones, about 93% seen once. The sequencing used peripheral blood, collected 28 days after the second AZD1222 dose. The source of these receptors is an adult who received the AZD1222 COVID-19 vaccine. Each CDR3 is given with its conserved first and last residue. The D gene is left open where the match is weak. Only part of the rows carry a size: once, few, many, or a class if the clone is expanded.

v_call: TRBV27; d_call: -; j_call: TRBJ1-5; clone_size: -; cdr3_nt: TGTGCCAGCAGCCCTAGGGGTGGCAATCAGCCCCAGCATTTT; cdr3_aa: CASSPRGGNQPQHF
v_call: TRBV30; d_call: -; j_call: TRBJ2-1; clone_size: -; cdr3_nt: TGTGCCTGGAGCCCGAGATGGCTCAATGAGCAGTTCTTC; cdr3_aa: CAWSPRWLNEQFF
v_call: TRBV6-5; d_call: TRBD2; j_call: TRBJ2-5; clone_size: -; cdr3_nt: TGTGCCAGCGGTATAGCGGGGGGGCCCGGGGAGACCCAGTACTTC; cdr3_aa: CASGIAGGPGETQYF
v_call: TRBV6-6; d_call: -; j_call: TRBJ1-5; clone_size: -; cdr3_nt: TGTGCCAGCAGCCATCAGAGTAATCAGCCCCAGCATTTT; cdr3_aa: CASSHQSNQPQHF
v_call: TRBV5-4; d_call: -; j_call: TRBJ1-6; clone_size: -; cdr3_nt: TGTGCCAGCAGCTTAAATATAGGGGACTCACCCCTCCACTTT; cdr3_aa: CASSLNIGDSPLHF
v_call: TRBV9; d_call: TRBD1; j_call: TRBJ1-3; clone_size: -; cdr3_nt: TGTGCCAGCAGCGTAGACACAGGGGGAGGAAACACCATATATTTT; cdr3_aa: CASSVDTGGGNTIYF
v_call: TRBV28; d_call: -; j_call: TRBJ2-3; clone_size: -; cdr3_nt: TGTGCCAGCAGTTTGGGCGAAACGCAGTATTTT; cdr3_aa: CASSLGETQYF
v_call: TRBV7-6; d_call: -; j_call: TRBJ2-3; clone_size: -; cdr3_nt: TGTGCCAGCAGCTTGGCGGTCACAGATACGCAGTATTTT; cdr3_aa: CASSLAVTDTQYF
v_call: TRBV2; d_call: -; j_call: TRBJ2-4; clone_size: -; cdr3_nt: TGTGCCAGCAGTGAACTGGGAACACTAGCCAAAAACATTCAGTACTTC; cdr3_aa: CASSELGTLAKNIQYF
v_call: TRBV5-5; d_call: -; j_call: TRBJ2-1; clone_size: -; cdr3_nt: TGTGCCAGCATGGCTGGGCAGGTCCCTTTTGTTCGCAATGAGCAGTTCTTC; cdr3_aa: CASMAGQVPFVRNEQFF
v_call: TRBV7-3; d_call: TRBD2; j_call: TRBJ2-1; clone_size: -; cdr3_nt: TGTGCCAGCAGCACCGGGCTAGCGGGGAACAATGAGCAGTTCTTC; cdr3_aa: CASSTGLAGNNEQFF
v_call: TRBV19; d_call: TRBD1; j_call: TRBJ2-5; clone_size: -; cdr3_nt: TGTGCCAGTAGTGACAGGGGGCAAGAGACCCAGTACTTC; cdr3_aa: CASSDRGQETQYF
v_call: TRBV4-1; d_call: TRBD1; j_call: TRBJ1-1; clone_size: -; cdr3_nt: TGCGCCAGCAGCCAAGCGGGACAGGGGGTGCCCTTGAACACTGAAGCTTTCTTT; cdr3_aa: CASSQAGQGVPLNTEAFF
v_call: TRBV7-2; d_call: TRBD2; j_call: TRBJ2-3; clone_size: -; cdr3_nt: TGTGCCAGCAGCCAGCTGCCGGCGGGAGGGAGCACAGATACGCAGTATTTT; cdr3_aa: CASSQLPAGGSTDTQYF
v_call: TRBV5-6; d_call: TRBD1; j_call: TRBJ1-2; clone_size: -; cdr3_nt: TGTGCCAGCAGCTTGGGACAGGGGGGCGGCTACACCTTC; cdr3_aa: CASSLGQGGGYTF
v_call: TRBV15; d_call: TRBD2; j_call: TRBJ2-1; clone_size: few; cdr3_nt: TGTGCCACCAGCAGAGCTGGGCTAGCGGTTCTTGGTGAGCAGTTCTTC; cdr3_aa: CATSRAGLAVLGEQFF
v_call: TRBV19; d_call: TRBD1; j_call: TRBJ1-2; clone_size: -; cdr3_nt: TGTGCCAGTAGTATGACGACAGGGGCTCGCGCTGGCTACACCTTC; cdr3_aa: CASSMTTGARAGYTF
v_call: TRBV9; d_call: -; j_call: TRBJ2-3; clone_size: -; cdr3_nt: TGTGCCAGCAGCGCTACTAGCTTAATCACAGATACGCAGTATTTT; cdr3_aa: CASSATSLITDTQYF
v_call: TRBV18; d_call: TRBD1; j_call: TRBJ2-1; clone_size: -; cdr3_nt: TGTGCCAGCTCACCCCGACAGGGCCTGTACAATGAGCAGTTCTTC; cdr3_aa: CASSPRQGLYNEQFF
v_call: TRBV25-1; d_call: -; j_call: TRBJ1-2; clone_size: -; cdr3_nt: TGTGCCAGCATAGGGTTCAAGAGAGCCAACTATGGCTACACCTTC; cdr3_aa: CASIGFKRANYGYTF
v_call: TRBV9; d_call: -; j_call: TRBJ2-7; clone_size: once; cdr3_nt: TGTGCCAGCAGCGTAGGGTCAGCATCCTACGAGCAGTACTTC; cdr3_aa: CASSVGSASYEQYF
v_call: TRBV15; d_call: -; j_call: TRBJ1-1; clone_size: -; cdr3_nt: TGTGCCACCAGCAGAGTGGGTCAGCTCATGAACACTGAAGCTTTCTTT; cdr3_aa: CATSRVGQLMNTEAFF
v_call: TRBV30; d_call: TRBD1; j_call: TRBJ1-1; clone_size: -; cdr3_nt: TGTGCCTGGAGGGAAGCAGGGGGCAAAGGTGAAGCTTTCTTT; cdr3_aa: CAWREAGGKGEAFF
v_call: TRBV11-3; d_call: -; j_call: TRBJ2-5; clone_size: once; cdr3_nt: TGTGCCAGCAGCCCGCCAGAGAGGAGACCTCAAGAGACCCAGTACTTC; cdr3_aa: CASSPPERRPQETQYF
v_call: TRBV2; d_call: -; j_call: TRBJ1-6; clone_size: -; cdr3_nt: TGTGCCAGCAGGTCCGACCGTTCACCCCTCCACTTT; cdr3_aa: CASRSDRSPLHF
v_call: TRBV2; d_call: -; j_call: TRBJ2-2; clone_size: -; cdr3_nt: TGTGCCAGCATAGCCGACCTGAACACCGGGGAGCTGTTTTTT; cdr3_aa: CASIADLNTGELFF
v_call: TRBV5-1; d_call: -; j_call: TRBJ2-6; clone_size: -; cdr3_nt: TGCGCCAGCAGCGGGGGACCGTTGAAGGCCAACGTCCTGACTTTC; cdr3_aa: CASSGGPLKANVLTF
v_call: TRBV21-1; d_call: -; j_call: TRBJ1-3; clone_size: -; cdr3_nt: TGTGCCAGCAGCAACACCTCTGGAAACACCATATATTTT; cdr3_aa: CASSNTSGNTIYF
v_call: TRBV7-2; d_call: -; j_call: TRBJ2-7; clone_size: -; cdr3_nt: TGTGCCAGCAGCTTAGGACAGAGAGCCCACGAGCAGTACTTC; cdr3_aa: CASSLGQRAHEQYF
v_call: TRBV19; d_call: -; j_call: TRBJ1-6; clone_size: once; cdr3_nt: TGTGCCAGTAGTTCTGGGAAGCATAATTCACCCCTCCACTTT; cdr3_aa: CASSSGKHNSPLHF
v_call: TRBV27; d_call: TRBD1; j_call: TRBJ2-5; clone_size: once; cdr3_nt: TGTGCCAGCAGTTCGCTTGGGACAGCCCAAGAGACCCAGTACTTC; cdr3_aa: CASSSLGTAQETQYF
v_call: TRBV7-8; d_call: -; j_call: TRBJ1-2; clone_size: -; cdr3_nt: TGTGCCAGCAGCTTAGGGACAGACGTTGGGGGCTACACCTTC; cdr3_aa: CASSLGTDVGGYTF
v_call: TRBV7-8; d_call: -; j_call: TRBJ1-4; clone_size: -; cdr3_nt: TGTGCCAGCAGCTTAGACGAGATACGTCAGTTCGGGACTAATGAAAAACTGTTTTTT; cdr3_aa: CASSLDEIRQFGTNEKLFF
v_call: TRBV18; d_call: TRBD1; j_call: TRBJ2-7; clone_size: -; cdr3_nt: TGTGCCAGCTCACCGCCGGGACAGGGAGGAGTCGAGCAGTACTTC; cdr3_aa: CASSPPGQGGVEQYF
v_call: TRBV7-8; d_call: -; j_call: TRBJ2-5; clone_size: -; cdr3_nt: TGTGCCAGCAGCTCCGGAGAGGGGTGGGGGGAGACCCAGTACTTC; cdr3_aa: CASSSGEGWGETQYF
v_call: TRBV6-6; d_call: -; j_call: TRBJ1-6; clone_size: -; cdr3_nt: TGTGCCAGCAGTCTCTTGACAGAGAGCTCCTATAATTCACCCCTCCACTTT; cdr3_aa: CASSLLTESSYNSPLHF
v_call: TRBV14; d_call: -; j_call: TRBJ2-7; clone_size: -; cdr3_nt: TGTGCCAGCAGCCAAGGTTTTTGGGCTTCCTCCTACGAGCAGTACTTC; cdr3_aa: CASSQGFWASSYEQYF
v_call: TRBV19; d_call: -; j_call: TRBJ1-2; clone_size: -; cdr3_nt: TGTGCCAGTAAAAGGGACTATGGCTACACCTTC; cdr3_aa: CASKRDYGYTF
v_call: TRBV25-1; d_call: TRBD1; j_call: TRBJ2-7; clone_size: -; cdr3_nt: TGTGCCAGCAGTGAGTCCGGGACAGCGTCCTACGAGCAGTACTTC; cdr3_aa: CASSESGTASYEQYF
v_call: TRBV6-2/TRBV6-3; d_call: -; j_call: TRBJ1-1; clone_size: few; cdr3_nt: TGTGCCAGCAGTTCCCAGGCCTTAACAATACTAATCGCTGAAGCTTTCTTT; cdr3_aa: CASSSQALTILIAEAFF
v_call: TRBV4-2; d_call: -; j_call: TRBJ1-2; clone_size: -; cdr3_nt: TGTGCCAGCAGCCAAAGGGGAGGGTCCGGGGATGGCTACACCTTC; cdr3_aa: CASSQRGGSGDGYTF
v_call: TRBV6-5; d_call: -; j_call: TRBJ2-1; clone_size: -; cdr3_nt: TGTGCCAGCAGTTACGAGCAGGGGTCTTACAATGAGCAGTTCTTC; cdr3_aa: CASSYEQGSYNEQFF
v_call: TRBV5-1; d_call: -; j_call: TRBJ1-2; clone_size: -; cdr3_nt: TGCGCCAGCAGCTTGGCCCCATCCGGGGGCGGCTATGGCTACACCTTC; cdr3_aa: CASSLAPSGGGYGYTF
v_call: TRBV18; d_call: -; j_call: TRBJ1-1; clone_size: -; cdr3_nt: TGTGCCAGCTCACCACCGGGTGGCACTGAAGCTTTCTTT; cdr3_aa: CASSPPGGTEAFF
v_call: TRBV29-1; d_call: TRBD2; j_call: TRBJ2-3; clone_size: -; cdr3_nt: TGCAGCGTTGCAGTAAGAAGGCGGGAGCGGGGCACAGATACGCAGTATTTT; cdr3_aa: CSVAVRRRERGTDTQYF
v_call: TRBV29-1; d_call: -; j_call: TRBJ2-3; clone_size: -; cdr3_nt: TGCAGCGTTAAGGGGGGGGAAGATACGCAGTATTTT; cdr3_aa: CSVKGGEDTQYF
v_call: TRBV29-1; d_call: -; j_call: TRBJ2-4; clone_size: -; cdr3_nt: TGCAGCGTCTTTGTAAGCATTCAGTACTTC; cdr3_aa: CSVFVSIQYF
v_call: TRBV2; d_call: -; j_call: TRBJ2-7; clone_size: -; cdr3_nt: TGTGCCAGTGGGGACGGACTTCCTCCCTACGAGCAGTACTTC; cdr3_aa: CASGDGLPPYEQYF
v_call: TRBV5-4; d_call: -; j_call: TRBJ2-3; clone_size: -; cdr3_nt: TGTGCCAGCAGCTCAGACTCCACAGATACGCAGTATTTT; cdr3_aa: CASSSDSTDTQYF
v_call: TRBV11-2; d_call: -; j_call: TRBJ2-3; clone_size: once; cdr3_nt: TGTGCCAGCAGCTTAGAGAACGAAGCTAGCACAGATACGCAGTATTTT; cdr3_aa: CASSLENEASTDTQYF
v_call: TRBV6-5; d_call: -; j_call: TRBJ1-2; clone_size: -; cdr3_nt: TGTGCCAGCGGATGGGGGGGTGGCTACACCTTC; cdr3_aa: CASGWGGGYTF
v_call: TRBV30; d_call: -; j_call: TRBJ1-1; clone_size: -; cdr3_nt: TGTGCCTGGAGTGTAAGTCTCCACTTTGAAGCTTTCTTT; cdr3_aa: CAWSVSLHFEAFF